The following is a T cell receptor beta chain sequence with its context. This specimen comes from a study of identical twins. A universal primer site was added by template switching, and unique molecular identifiers were carried by the cDNA. From the 5' RACE reads, TCRdb called clonotypes with MiXCR, one entry per CDR3 protein. The table lists 400,000 to 550,000 distinct CDR3 sequences, roughly 21% of them singletons. The CDR3 sequence is 15 residues long. Germline CDR1 reads DFQATT; CDR2 reads SNEGSKA (reference sequence). J lost 4 bases, V lost 3 bases, and 6 bases had no gene match. This sample also appeared in a second study, on T cells expressing NK-cell markers. That study reports: Serological testing identified seven of the eight sequenced donors as HCMV-seropositive and one as seronegative.

This clonotype originated in a woman under 30 in good health. Sequencing was performed on CD4+ T cells sorted from blood. The gene calls are TRBV20-1 and TRBJ2-3, with 11 nucleotides matching TRBD2. CDR3 in amino acids: CSASGTSGGPDTQYF. CDR3 nucleotides: TGCAGTGCTAGTGGAACTAGCGGGGGCCCAGATACGCAGTATTTT.